Listed here are 7 T cell receptor beta chains from one sample, sequenced in a study of T cells in Graves' hyperthyroidism and ophthalmopathy. The source material, RNA transcripts, was used to amplify TCR beta CDR3 regions. First-round RT-PCR with HTBI primers amplified the TCR CDR3 region. Each CDR3 protein is one row after TCRdb ran MiXCR on the multiplex PCR reads. The data show about 270,000 distinct CDR3 sequences, about 20% seen once. Material for sequencing was blood. These receptors were collected from a man in his thirties or forties with Graves' ophthalmopathy.

The rearrangement links TRBV11-3 to TRBJ1-1; D unresolved. V was clipped by 1 base and J by 0 bases, with 9 bases between them. Germline CDR1 reads SGHNT; CDR2 reads YENEEA. The CDR3 has 15 amino acids. CDR3 sequence reads: CASSLASRVNTEAFF. The CDR3 bases are TGTGCCAGCAGCTTAGCCAGTCGGGTGAACACTGAAGCTTTCTTT.

This clonotype turned up a few times. The chain recombines TRBV10-1 with TRBJ2-7; D is possibly TRBD2 (5 bases). Deletions cut 9 bases from V and 0 bases from J, with 12 bases between. Germline V gene sequence: CDR1 WNHNN, CDR2 SYGVQD (reference sequence). This CDR3 comprises 13 residues. The DNA for the CDR3 is TGCGCCAGTGGAGGCGGCTCCTCCTACGAGCAGTACTTC. Translation: CASGGGSSYEQYF.

This clonotype has a count of ten or more. The chain links TRBV5-1 to TRBJ1-1; 7 nucleotides line up with TRBD1. Trimming cost V 1 base and J 1 base; bases outside gene matches: 4. Germline-derived CDR1 and CDR2 are SGHRS and YFSETQ. This CDR3 has 15 amino acids. The CDR3 nucleotides read TGCGCCAGCAGCTTGACTGCAGGGGGGAACACTGAAGCTTTCTTT. Protein sequence: CASSLTAGGNTEAFF.

The sample holds many counts of this clonotype. The chain joins TRBV3-1 to TRBJ1-1; D gene uncertain. The CDR3 loop spans 12 amino acids. CDR1 is LGHDT, CDR2 YNNKEL, per germline (reference sequence). V dropped 1 base and J dropped 10 bases, with 10 bases sitting between them. The CDR3 loop reads CASSQGPRGAFF. In DNA, the CDR3 is TGTGCCAGCAGCCAAGGGCCCCGGGGAGCTTTCTTT.

J is TRBJ2-6 and V is TRBV29-1; 7 bases are shared with TRBD1. Germline V gene lookup returns CDR1 SQVTM and CDR2 ANQGSEA. There are 12 residues in the CDR3. The V and J ends lost 0 bases and 16 bases, in that order; junction bases with no gene match: 6. The CDR3 loop is CSVEETGTALTF. CDR3 coding DNA: TGCAGCGTTGAAGAGACCGGGACAGCACTGACTTTC. The full variable domain, in which reference TRBV29-1 and TRBJ2-6 provide the parts outside the CDR3, is SAVISQKPSRDICQRGTSLTIQCQVDSQVTMMFWYRQQPGQSLTLIATANQGSEATYESGFVIDKFPISRPNLTFSTLTVSNMSPEDSSIYLCSVEETGTALTFGAGSRLTVL.

This clonotype appeared many times. The chain couples TRBV6-1 to TRBJ2-4; 10 bases agree with TRBD2. The junction had 14 bases not matched to a gene; V was cut back by 10 bases and J by 8 bases. CDR1 is MNHNS and CDR2 is SASEGT in the germline V gene. This CDR3 spans 15 amino acids. The CDR3 spells CATKTIPSGSHIQYF. CDR3 DNA: TGTGCCACCAAAACGATCCCTAGCGGGAGTCACATTCAGTACTTC.

This clonotype was observed at least ten times. The chain recombines TRBV7-9 with TRBJ2-1, with TRBD2 matching 12 bases. This CDR3 is built from 18 residues. The germline CDR1 and CDR2 sequences are SEHNR and FQNEAQ (reference sequence). J gave up 2 bases and V 0 bases, and 5 bases lay outside the gene matches. The CDR3 spells CASSLALPSGRAYNEQFF. The CDR3 DNA reads TGTGCCAGCAGCTTAGCGCTTCCTAGCGGGAGGGCCTACAATGAGCAGTTCTTC.